This is a list of T cell receptor beta chains from one sample in a study of cytomegalovirus exposure and HLA in healthy donors. Profiling relied on immunoSEQ multiplex PCR, and the TCRdb table lists in-frame clones only, not all of them. This table holds about 110,000 clones, 13% to 15% found once. The sample taken for sequencing was PBMCs. The receptor set was obtained from a female donor in good health and CMV-seronegative. The CDR3 runs from the conserved cysteine through the conserved F or W. D genes are given only for firm matches. The size entry is marked missing in some rows and otherwise reads once, few, many or a size class.

clone size	V gene	D gene	J gene	CDR3 DNA	CDR3 protein
.	TRBV5-4	TRBD1	TRBJ2-6	TGTGCCAGCAGCTTGGGTCTGGGACAGGGATCTGGGGCCAACGTCCTGACTTTC	CASSLGLGQGSGANVLTF
.	TRBV6-5	.	TRBJ2-5	TGTGCCAGCAGGAGCCTTTTAGAAGAGACCCAGTACTTC	CASRSLLEETQYF
.	TRBV7-8	TRBD1	TRBJ2-1	TGTGCCAGCAGCCCCGGGGACAGGGAGGTGGGCAATGAGCAGTTCTTC	CASSPGDREVGNEQFF
.	TRBV5-6	.	TRBJ2-2	TGTGCCAGCAGCCCGAGGGCCGGGGTCGTCGCCGGGGAGCTGTTTTTT	CASSPRAGVVAGELFF
.	TRBV19	.	TRBJ1-2	TGTGCCAGTAGTAGGGGACTGCGATCGGGCTATGGCTACACCTTC	CASSRGLRSGYGYTF
.	TRBV1	.	TRBJ2-7	TGCACCAGCAGCCAAGACTTAGTGACAGGGTTCTACCACGAGCAGTACTTC	CTSSQDLVTGFYHEQYF
few	TRBV12-5	.	TRBJ2-3	TGTGCTAGTGGTTTGGTGGCAAGCACAGATACGCAGTATTTT	CASGLVASTDTQYF
few	TRBV11-2	TRBD2	TRBJ2-5	TGTGCCAGCAGCTTCCTACTAGCGGGGGGGCCAGGAGAGACCCAGTACTTC	CASSFLLAGGPGETQYF
.	TRBV28	.	TRBJ1-3	TGTGCCAGCAGTTTAGGACAGACTAATTTAGGAAACACCATATATTTT	CASSLGQTNLGNTIYF
few	TRBV27	.	TRBJ1-1	TGTGCCAGCAGTCTACTGCCATTAGAGAACACTGAAGCTTTCTTT	CASSLLPLENTEAFF
few	TRBV29-1	TRBD2	TRBJ2-1	TGCAGCGTTGTCGGGGGGGCTAGGAATGAGCAGTTCTTC	CSVVGGARNEQFF
.	TRBV9	.	TRBJ1-1	TGTGCCAGCAGCGTAGACCTAAGGAACACTGAAGCTTTCTTT	CASSVDLRNTEAFF
few	TRBV30	.	TRBJ2-7	TGTGCCTGGAGTGGGCAGGGAAATACCGAGCAGTACTTC	CAWSGQGNTEQYF
.	TRBV14	TRBD1	TRBJ1-3	TGTGCCAGCAGCCAAGGGGACAGGAGCTCTGGAAACACCATATATTTT	CASSQGDRSSGNTIYF
few	TRBV6-6	.	TRBJ2-7	TGTGCCAGCACGGGGGAGTACGAGCAGTACTTC	CASTGEYEQYF
.	TRBV30	TRBD1	TRBJ1-6	TGTGCCTGGAGTCCTGGACAGGGGAATTCACCCCTCCACTTT	CAWSPGQGNSPLHF
.	TRBV4-2	.	TRBJ2-1	TGTGCCAGCAGCCAGGGGGCTTCCAGCTACTATGAGCAGTTCTTC	CASSQGASSYYEQFF
few	TRBV18	.	TRBJ2-7	TGTGCCAGCTCACCGGGACAACCCTACGAGCAGTACTTC	CASSPGQPYEQYF
few	TRBV7-8	TRBD2	TRBJ2-1	TGTGCCAGCAGCTTAGCCCTAGCGGGGGGGCTCGATGAGCAGTTCTTC	CASSLALAGGLDEQFF
.	TRBV27	TRBD1	TRBJ2-2	TGTGCCAGCAGTTTGTACAGGGGTGACACCGGGGAGCTGTTTTTT	CASSLYRGDTGELFF
few	TRBV4-3	TRBD1	TRBJ1-2	TGCGCCAGCAGCCAAGATGGTGACAGGGGGCCGAATGGCTACACCTTC	CASSQDGDRGPNGYTF
few	TRBV5-6	.	TRBJ2-7	TGTGCCAGCAGCTTAAACCTGGCGGGCTACTACGAGCAGTACTTC	CASSLNLAGYYEQYF
.	TRBV9	.	TRBJ1-1	TGTGCCAGCAGCGGACTATCAGGGGCCGGCACTGAAGCTTTCTTT	CASSGLSGAGTEAFF
few	TRBV5-4	.	TRBJ2-2	TGTGCCAGCAGCTTGTGGATAGCCACGAACACCGGGGAGCTGTTTTTT	CASSLWIATNTGELFF
few	TRBV25-1	.	TRBJ1-2	TGTGCCAGCAGTGAATCGAAGGACACTTACTACTACACCTTC	CASSESKDTYYYTF
few	TRBV19	TRBD1	TRBJ2-5	TGTGCCAGTAGTACCGACAGGGGAGAGGGGACCCAGTACTTC	CASSTDRGEGTQYF
.	TRBV5-1	TRBD1	TRBJ1-1	TGCGCCAGCAGGGGACAGGTATCGATGAACACTGAAGCTTTCTTT	CASRGQVSMNTEAFF